This TCR beta chain was sequenced during a study of beta chain features in type 1 diabetes. General study findings and limits: A cDNA-based sequencing approach could over-represent cells with high TCR expression. PCR might favor shorter templates, equally in patients and controls.

CDR3 length: 14 amino acids. V trimming: 0 bases; J trimming: 5 bases; junction bases outside the gene matches: 0. Germline CDR1 reads SGHTS; CDR2 reads YDEGEE. Reverse transcription of all isolated RNA meant that expressed TCRB transcripts were sequenced. Here immunoSEQ multiplex PCR was the method, and the copy in TCRdb shows in-frame clones only, minus some. The sample yields about 150,000 clones, approximately 9.9% seen once. This clone was observed at least ten times. Its matching antigen is unknown. The authors sorted CD4+ naive, central memory, regulatory and stem cell-like memory cells via CD45RO/CCR7/CD25/CD127/CD95/CD27.

The genes are TRBV5-8 and TRBJ2-1; 9 nucleotides line up with TRBD1. Sequencing input: central memory CD4+ T cells from blood. The clonotype originates from a woman younger than 30 in good health. CDR3 sequence: CASSLGTGDNEQFF. The CDR3 bases are TGTGCCAGCAGCTTGGGGACAGGGGACAATGAGCAGTTCTTC. Based on the CDR3 plus reference TRBV5-8 and TRBJ2-1, the full variable domain is EAGVTQSPTHLIKTRGQQATLRCSPISGHTSVYWYQQALGLGLQFLLWYDEGEERNRGNFPPRFSGRQFPNYSSELNVNALELEDSALYLCASSLGTGDNEQFFGPGTRLTVL.